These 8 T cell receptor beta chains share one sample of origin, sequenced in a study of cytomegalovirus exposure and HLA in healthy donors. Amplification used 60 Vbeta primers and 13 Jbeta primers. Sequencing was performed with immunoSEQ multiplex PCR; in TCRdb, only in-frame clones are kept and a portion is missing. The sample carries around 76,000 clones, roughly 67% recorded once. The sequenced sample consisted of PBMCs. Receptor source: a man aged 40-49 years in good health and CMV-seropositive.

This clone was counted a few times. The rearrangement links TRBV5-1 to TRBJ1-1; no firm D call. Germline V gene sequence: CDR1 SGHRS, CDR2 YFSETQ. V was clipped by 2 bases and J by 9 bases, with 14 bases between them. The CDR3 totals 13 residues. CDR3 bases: TGCGCCAGCAGCTTTGGAGGCAGTCAAAAAGCTTTCTTT. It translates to CASSFGGSQKAFF.

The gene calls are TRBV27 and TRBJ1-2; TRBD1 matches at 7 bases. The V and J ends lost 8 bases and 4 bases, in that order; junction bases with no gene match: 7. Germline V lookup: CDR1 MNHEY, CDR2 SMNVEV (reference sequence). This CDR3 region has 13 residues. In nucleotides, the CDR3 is TGTGCCAGCGGAGACAGGGCGATCTATGGCTACACCTTC. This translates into CASGDRAIYGYTF.

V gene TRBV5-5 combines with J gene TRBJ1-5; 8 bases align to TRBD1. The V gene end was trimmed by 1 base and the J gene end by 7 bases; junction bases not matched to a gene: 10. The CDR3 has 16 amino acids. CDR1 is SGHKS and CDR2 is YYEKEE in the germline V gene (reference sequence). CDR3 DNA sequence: TGTGCCAGCAGCTTGAGGGCAGGGGGCATCAACCAGCCCCAGCATTTT. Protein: CASSLRAGGINQPQHF.

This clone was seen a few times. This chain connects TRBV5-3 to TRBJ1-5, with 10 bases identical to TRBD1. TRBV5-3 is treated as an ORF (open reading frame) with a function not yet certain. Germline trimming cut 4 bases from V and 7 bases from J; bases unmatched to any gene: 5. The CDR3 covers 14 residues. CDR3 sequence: CARSATGGWQPQHF. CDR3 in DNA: TGTGCCAGAAGCGCGACAGGGGGCTGGCAGCCCCAGCATTTT.

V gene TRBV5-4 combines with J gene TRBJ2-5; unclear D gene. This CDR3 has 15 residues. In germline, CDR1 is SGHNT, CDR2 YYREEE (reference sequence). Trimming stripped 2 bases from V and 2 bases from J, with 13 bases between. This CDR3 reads CASSFDGALQETQYF. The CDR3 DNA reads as TGTGCCAGCAGCTTCGATGGAGCGCTACAAGAGACCCAGTACTTC.

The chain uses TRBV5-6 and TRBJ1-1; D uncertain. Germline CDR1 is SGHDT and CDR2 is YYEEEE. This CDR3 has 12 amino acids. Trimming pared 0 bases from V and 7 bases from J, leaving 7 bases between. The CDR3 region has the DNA TGTGCCAGCAGCTTGGCGGAGGGTGAAGCTTTCTTT. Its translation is CASSLAEGEAFF.

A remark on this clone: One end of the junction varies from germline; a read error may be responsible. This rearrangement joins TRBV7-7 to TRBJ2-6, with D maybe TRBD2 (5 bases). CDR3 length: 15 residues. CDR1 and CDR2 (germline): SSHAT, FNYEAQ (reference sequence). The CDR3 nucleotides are TGTGCTAGCAGCCCCCGGGGCTCTGGGGCCAACGTCCTGACTTTC. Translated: CASSPRGSGANVLTF. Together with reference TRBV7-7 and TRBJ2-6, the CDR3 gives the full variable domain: GAGVSQSPRYKVTKRGQDVTLRCDPISSHATLYWYQQALGQGPEFLTYFNYEAQPDKSGLPSDRFSAERPEGSISTLTIQRTEQRDSAMYRCASSPRGSGANVLTFGAGSRLTVL.

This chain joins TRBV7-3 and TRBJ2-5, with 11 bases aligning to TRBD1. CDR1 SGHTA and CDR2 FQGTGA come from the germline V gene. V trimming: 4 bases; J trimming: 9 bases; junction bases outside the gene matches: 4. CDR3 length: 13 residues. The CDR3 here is CASSSGQGEPQYF. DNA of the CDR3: TGTGCCAGCAGCTCGGGACAGGGGGAACCCCAGTACTTC.